This T cell receptor beta chain was profiled in a study of T cell responses to AZD1222 COVID-19 vaccine. Study-wide points: Most donors were white British and more were female, and clonal diversity was possibly underestimated. Repertoire samples came only from after the peak T cell response. Compared with day 0, the breadth and depth of the Spike-specific TCR repertoire rose significantly after two doses of AZD1222. CD4 TCRs associated with vaccination spanned spike, dominating at 160-218 and 743-854.

This clone was picked up a small number of times. The antigen is not known. V lost 3 bases to trimming and J lost 5 bases; unmatched junction nucleotides: 5. The CDR3 length is 15 residues. The germline gives CDR1 LGHNT, CDR2 FRNRAP. Produced via immunoSEQ multiplex PCR; TCRdb's table is partial and in-frame only. The sample consists of about 130,000 clones, around nine tenths of them appearing once. The source of this sequence is an adult in good health. Sequencing used peripheral blood, obtained on day 0 of AZD1222 vaccination. This rearrangement joins TRBV12-5 to TRBJ2-1; 9 bases agree with TRBD2. The DNA of the CDR3 is TGTGCTAGTGGTTTCTTCTCTAGCGGGGACAATGAGCAGTTCTTC. Translating gives CASGFFSSGDNEQFF.